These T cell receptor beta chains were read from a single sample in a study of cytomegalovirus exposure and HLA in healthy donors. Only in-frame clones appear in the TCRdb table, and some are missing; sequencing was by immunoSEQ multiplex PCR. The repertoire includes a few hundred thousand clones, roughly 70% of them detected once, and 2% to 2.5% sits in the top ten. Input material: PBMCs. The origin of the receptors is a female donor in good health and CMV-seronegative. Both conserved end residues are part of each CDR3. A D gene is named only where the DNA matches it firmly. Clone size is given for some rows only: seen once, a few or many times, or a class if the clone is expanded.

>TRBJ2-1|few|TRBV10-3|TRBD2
CAISEAGTSEQFF
TGTGCCATCAGTGAGGCGGGGACTAGCGAACAGTTCTTC
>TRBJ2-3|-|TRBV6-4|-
CASSDHLGEADTQYF
TGTGCCAGCAGTGACCATCTAGGAGAAGCAGATACGCAGTATTTT
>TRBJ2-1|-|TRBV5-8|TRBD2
CASSLGVASGSDEQFF
TGTGCCAGCAGCTTGGGTGTGGCTAGCGGGAGTGATGAGCAGTTCTTC
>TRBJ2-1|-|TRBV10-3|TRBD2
CAISESERSWTRDLEQFF
TGTGCCATCAGTGAGTCGGAGAGGAGCTGGACTAGAGACCTTGAGCAGTTCTTC
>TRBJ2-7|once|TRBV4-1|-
CASSPGGAKGYEQYF
TGCGCCAGCAGCCCAGGCGGGGCGAAAGGCTACGAGCAGTACTTC
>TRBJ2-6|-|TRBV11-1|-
CASSSRTGSSGANVLTF
TGTGCCAGCAGCTCTAGAACAGGGAGCTCTGGGGCCAACGTCCTGACTTTC
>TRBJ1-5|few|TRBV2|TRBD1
CARGQGGNQPQHF
TGTGCCAGGGGACAGGGGGGCAATCAGCCCCAGCATTTT
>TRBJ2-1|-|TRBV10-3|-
CAISDMGLNNEQFF
TGTGCCATCAGTGACATGGGGCTAAACAATGAGCAGTTCTTC
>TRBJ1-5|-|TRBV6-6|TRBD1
CASRTGANQPQHF
TGTGCCAGCAGGACAGGGGCTAATCAGCCCCAGCATTTT
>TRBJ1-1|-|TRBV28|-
CASSLAGGHTEAFF
TGTGCCAGCAGTTTAGCCGGGGGGCACACTGAAGCTTTCTTT
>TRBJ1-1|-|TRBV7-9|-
CSSSLGETEAFF
TGTTCCAGCAGCTTAGGGGAGACTGAAGCTTTCTTT
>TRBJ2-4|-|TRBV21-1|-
CASSSKGTTFLAKNIQYF
TGTGCCAGCAGCTCCAAAGGGACAACCTTTCTAGCCAAAAACATTCAGTACTTC
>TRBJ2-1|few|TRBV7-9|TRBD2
CASSPTSGRQNEQFF
TGTGCCAGCAGCCCGACTAGCGGGAGGCAAAATGAGCAGTTCTTC
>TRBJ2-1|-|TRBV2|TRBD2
CASRARTSGTYNEQFF
TGTGCCAGCAGGGCCCGGACTAGCGGGACGTACAATGAGCAGTTCTTC
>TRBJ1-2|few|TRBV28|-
CASDSRLDLFGYTF
TGTGCCAGCGATTCGCGCCTCGACTTATTTGGCTACACCTTC
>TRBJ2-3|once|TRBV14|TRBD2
CASSHLAGAVTDTQYF
TGTGCCAGCAGCCACCTAGCGGGAGCGGTCACAGATACGCAGTATTTT
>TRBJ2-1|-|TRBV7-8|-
CASSWMTRGEPSSYNEQFF
TGTGCCAGCAGCTGGATGACTCGCGGTGAACCCAGCTCCTACAATGAGCAGTTCTTC
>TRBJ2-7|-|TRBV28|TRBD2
CASSSQGGLAGGRIDEQYF
TGTGCCAGCAGTTCTCAGGGGGGACTAGCGGGAGGGCGGATCGACGAGCAGTACTTC
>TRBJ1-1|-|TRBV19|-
CASSIAPGTEAFF
TGTGCCAGTAGTATAGCCCCAGGCACTGAAGCTTTCTTT
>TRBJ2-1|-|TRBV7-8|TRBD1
CASSFTTIIWTGDNEQFF
TGTGCCAGCAGCTTCACCACAATTATCTGGACAGGGGACAATGAGCAGTTCTTC
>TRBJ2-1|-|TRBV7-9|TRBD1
CASSPTGKTYNEQFF
TGTGCCAGCAGCCCGACAGGGAAAACCTACAATGAGCAGTTCTTC
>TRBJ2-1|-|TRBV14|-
CASQKGAGSYNEQFF
TGTGCCAGTCAGAAAGGGGCGGGATCCTACAATGAGCAGTTCTTC
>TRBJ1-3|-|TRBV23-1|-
CASSQSNGDSGNTIYF
TGCGCCAGCAGTCAATCAAACGGGGATTCTGGAAACACCATATATTTT
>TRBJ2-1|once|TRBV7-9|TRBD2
CSSSLASGRADEQFF
TGTTCCAGCAGCTTAGCTAGCGGGAGGGCGGATGAGCAGTTCTTC
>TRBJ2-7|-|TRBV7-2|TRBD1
CASSSQTGNYEQYF
TGTGCCAGCAGCTCTCAGACAGGGAACTACGAGCAGTACTTC
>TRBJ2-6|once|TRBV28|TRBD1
CASCRGRYSGANVLTF
TGTGCCAGTTGCAGGGGGCGCTACTCTGGGGCCAACGTCCTGACTTTC
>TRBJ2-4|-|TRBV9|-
CASSVSPGAGVSKNIQYF
TGTGCCAGCAGCGTATCCCCGGGAGCGGGCGTATCCAAAAACATTCAGTACTTC
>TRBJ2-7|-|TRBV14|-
CASSQDWAILDF
TGTGCCAGCAGCCAAGATTGGGCTATATTGGACTTC
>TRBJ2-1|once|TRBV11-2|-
CASSLSAHTGFNEQFF
TGTGCCAGCAGCTTATCGGCCCATACCGGGTTCAATGAGCAGTTCTTC
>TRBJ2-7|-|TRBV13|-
CASSLSGSGDEQYF
TGTGCCAGCAGCTTGTCGGGGTCTGGCGACGAGCAGTACTTC
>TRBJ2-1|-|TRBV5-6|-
CASSLDRYNEQFF
TGTGCCAGCAGTTTAGACAGATACAATGAGCAGTTCTTC
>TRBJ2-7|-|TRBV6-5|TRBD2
CASSSMRGGSDEQYF
TGTGCCAGCAGTTCAATGCGGGGGGGTTCGGACGAGCAGTACTTC
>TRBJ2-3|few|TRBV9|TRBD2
CASSEPLAGADTQYF
TGTGCCAGCAGCGAGCCCCTAGCGGGAGCCGATACGCAGTATTTT
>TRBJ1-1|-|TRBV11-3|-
CASRGAPGYSSEAFF
TGTGCCAGCCGTGGGGCTCCAGGGTATTCTTCTGAAGCTTTCTTT
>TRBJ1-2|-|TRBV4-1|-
CASSQDWGRYTF
TGCGCCAGCAGTCAAGACTGGGGGCGCTACACCTTC
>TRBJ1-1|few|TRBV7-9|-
CASSDLGQGNTEAFF
TGTGCCAGCAGCGACTTGGGCCAGGGGAACACTGAAGCTTTCTTT
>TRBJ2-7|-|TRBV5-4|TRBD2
CASSLGPSGSSYEQYF
TGTGCCAGCAGCTTGGGGCCTAGCGGGAGCTCCTACGAGCAGTACTTC
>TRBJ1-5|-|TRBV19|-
CASSTGHPSNQPQHF
TGTGCCAGTAGTACAGGACACCCTAGCAATCAGCCCCAGCATTTT
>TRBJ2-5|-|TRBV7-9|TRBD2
CASSLDGRFQETQYF
TGTGCCAGCAGCTTAGACGGGAGGTTTCAAGAGACCCAGTACTTC
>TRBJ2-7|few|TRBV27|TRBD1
CASKEGQGAVEQYF
TGTGCCAGTAAAGAAGGACAGGGGGCGGTCGAGCAGTACTTC
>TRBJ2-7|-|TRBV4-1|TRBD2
CASSQAVSSGTSYEQYF
TGCGCCAGCAGCCAAGCGGTTAGTAGCGGGACCTCCTACGAGCAGTACTTC
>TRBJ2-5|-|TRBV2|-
CATSQGVGLGETQYF
TGTGCCACCTCTCAAGGGGTGGGGCTTGGGGAGACCCAGTACTTC
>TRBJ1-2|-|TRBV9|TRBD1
CASSVVRDRGHTF
TGTGCCAGCAGCGTAGTGAGGGACAGGGGACACACCTTC
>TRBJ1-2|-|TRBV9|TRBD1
CASSDQTGAANYGYTF
TGTGCCAGCAGCGACCAGACAGGGGCAGCTAACTATGGCTACACCTTC
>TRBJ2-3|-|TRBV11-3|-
CASSLIGESGTDTQYF
TGTGCCAGCAGCTTAATAGGAGAGTCGGGCACAGATACGCAGTATTTT
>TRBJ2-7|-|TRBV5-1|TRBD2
CASSFSGESYEQYF
TGCGCCAGCAGCTTTAGCGGGGAATCCTACGAGCAGTACTTC
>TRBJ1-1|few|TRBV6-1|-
CASRLQGRYTEAFF
TGTGCCAGCAGACTACAGGGCAGGTACACTGAAGCTTTCTTT
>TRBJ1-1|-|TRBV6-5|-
CAGGRRVSTEAFF
TGTGCCGGGGGCCGGCGGGTCTCCACTGAAGCTTTCTTT
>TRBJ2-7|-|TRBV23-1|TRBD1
CASSRYRGYEQYF
TGCGCCAGCAGTCGGTACAGGGGCTACGAGCAGTACTTC